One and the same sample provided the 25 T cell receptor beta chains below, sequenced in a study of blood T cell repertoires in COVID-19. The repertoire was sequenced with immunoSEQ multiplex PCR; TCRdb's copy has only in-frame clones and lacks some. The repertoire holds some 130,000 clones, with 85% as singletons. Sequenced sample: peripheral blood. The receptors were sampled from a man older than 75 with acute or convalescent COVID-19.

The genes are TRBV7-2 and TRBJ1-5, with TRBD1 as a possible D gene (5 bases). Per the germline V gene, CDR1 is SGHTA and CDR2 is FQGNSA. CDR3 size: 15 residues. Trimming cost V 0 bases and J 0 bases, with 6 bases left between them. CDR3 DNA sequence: TGTGCCAGCAGCTTAGCACAGGTTAGCAATCAGCCCCAGCATTTT. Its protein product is CASSLAQVSNQPQHF.

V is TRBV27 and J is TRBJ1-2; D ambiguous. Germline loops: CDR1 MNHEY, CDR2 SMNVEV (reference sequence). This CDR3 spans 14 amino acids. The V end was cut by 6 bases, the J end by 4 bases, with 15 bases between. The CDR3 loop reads CASSNGGMPYGYTF. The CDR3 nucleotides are TGTGCCAGCAGCAACGGAGGGATGCCCTATGGCTACACCTTC.

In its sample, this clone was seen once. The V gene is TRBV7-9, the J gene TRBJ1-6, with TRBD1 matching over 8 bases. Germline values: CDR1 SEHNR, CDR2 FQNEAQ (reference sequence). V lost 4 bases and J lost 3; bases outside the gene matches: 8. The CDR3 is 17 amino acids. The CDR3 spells CASSSPGQVLYNSPLHF. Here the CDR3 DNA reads TGTGCCAGCAGCTCCCCGGGACAGGTCCTCTATAATTCACCCCTCCACTTT. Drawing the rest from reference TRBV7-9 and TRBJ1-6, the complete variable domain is DTGVSQNPRHKITKRGQNVTFRCDPISEHNRLYWYRQTLGQGPEFLTYFQNEAQLEKSRLLSDRFSAERPKGSFSTLEIQRTEQGDSAMYLCASSSPGQVLYNSPLHFGNGTRLTVT.

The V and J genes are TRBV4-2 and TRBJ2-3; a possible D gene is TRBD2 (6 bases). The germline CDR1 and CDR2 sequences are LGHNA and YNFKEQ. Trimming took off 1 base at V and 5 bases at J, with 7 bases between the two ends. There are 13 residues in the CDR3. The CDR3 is CASSQVGGDTQYF. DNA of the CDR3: TGTGCCAGCAGCCAAGTCGGGGGAGATACGCAGTATTTT.

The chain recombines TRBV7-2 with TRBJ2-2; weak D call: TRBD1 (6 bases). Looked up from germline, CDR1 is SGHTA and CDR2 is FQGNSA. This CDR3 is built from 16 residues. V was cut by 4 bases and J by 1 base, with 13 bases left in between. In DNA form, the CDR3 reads TGTGCCAGCAGCTATACAGGGATGGAGAACACCGGGGAGCTGTTTTTT. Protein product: CASSYTGMENTGELFF.

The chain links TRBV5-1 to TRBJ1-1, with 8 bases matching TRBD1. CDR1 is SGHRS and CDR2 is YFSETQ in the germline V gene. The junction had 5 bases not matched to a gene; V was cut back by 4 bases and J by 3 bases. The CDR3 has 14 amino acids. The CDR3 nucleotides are TGCGCCAGCAGCCCAGGGGGCTTGGACACTGAAGCTTTCTTT. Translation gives CASSPGGLDTEAFF.

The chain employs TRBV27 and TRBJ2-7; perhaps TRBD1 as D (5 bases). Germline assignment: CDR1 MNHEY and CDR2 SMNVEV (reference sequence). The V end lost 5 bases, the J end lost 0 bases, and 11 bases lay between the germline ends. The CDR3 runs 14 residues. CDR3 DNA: TGTGCCAGCAGTCTGCAGGACACCTCCTACGAGCAGTACTTC. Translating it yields CASSLQDTSYEQYF.

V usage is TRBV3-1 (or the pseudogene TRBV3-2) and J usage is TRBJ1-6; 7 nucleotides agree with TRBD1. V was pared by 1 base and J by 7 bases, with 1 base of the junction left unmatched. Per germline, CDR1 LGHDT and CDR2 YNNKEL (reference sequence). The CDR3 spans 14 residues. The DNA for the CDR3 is TGTGCCAGCAGCCAAGGCAGGGGGAATTCACCCCTCCACTTT. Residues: CASSQGRGNSPLHF.

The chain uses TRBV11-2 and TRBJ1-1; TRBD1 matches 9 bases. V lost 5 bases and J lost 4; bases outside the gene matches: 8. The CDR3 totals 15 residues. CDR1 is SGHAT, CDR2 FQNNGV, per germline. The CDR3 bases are TGTGCCAGCAGCCGCGGGACAGGGATGAGCACTGAAGCTTTCTTT. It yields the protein CASSRGTGMSTEAFF.

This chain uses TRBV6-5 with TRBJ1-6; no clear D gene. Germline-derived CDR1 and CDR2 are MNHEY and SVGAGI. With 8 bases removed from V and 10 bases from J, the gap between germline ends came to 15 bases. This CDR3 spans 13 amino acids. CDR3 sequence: CASHYGVGSPLHF. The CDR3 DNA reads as TGTGCCAGCCATTACGGGGTCGGCTCACCCCTCCACTTT.

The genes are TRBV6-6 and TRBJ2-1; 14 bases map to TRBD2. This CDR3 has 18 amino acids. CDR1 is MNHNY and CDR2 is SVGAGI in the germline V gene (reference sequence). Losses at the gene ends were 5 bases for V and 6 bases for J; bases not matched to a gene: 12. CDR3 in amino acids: CASSQPGTSGRKGNEQFF. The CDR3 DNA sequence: TGTGCCAGCAGTCAACCTGGGACTAGCGGGAGAAAAGGCAATGAGCAGTTCTTC.

The CDR3 nucleotides are TGTGCCAGCAGTTCACCAACTTCGGGGTCGGGCGAAGCTTTCTTT. This translates into CASSSPTSGSGEAFF. The chain combines TRBV28 with TRBJ1-1; D is unresolved. The CDR3 has 15 residues. V lost 4 bases and J lost 8, with 20 bases in between. Germline V CDR1 and CDR2: MDHEN, SYDVKM.

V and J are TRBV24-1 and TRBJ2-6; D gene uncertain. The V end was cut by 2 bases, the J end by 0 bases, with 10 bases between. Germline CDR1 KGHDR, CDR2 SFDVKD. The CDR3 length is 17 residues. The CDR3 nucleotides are TGTGCCACCAGTGATTCCGATCCCAGCTCTGGGGCCAACGTCCTGACTTTC. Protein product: CATSDSDPSSGANVLTF.

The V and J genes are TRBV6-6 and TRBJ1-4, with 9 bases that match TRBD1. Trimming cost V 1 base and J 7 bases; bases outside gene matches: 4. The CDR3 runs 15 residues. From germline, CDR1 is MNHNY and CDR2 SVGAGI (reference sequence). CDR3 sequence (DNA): TGTGCCAGCAGTTACTATGGGACAGGGTCTGAAAAACTGTTTTTT. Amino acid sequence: CASSYYGTGSEKLFF.

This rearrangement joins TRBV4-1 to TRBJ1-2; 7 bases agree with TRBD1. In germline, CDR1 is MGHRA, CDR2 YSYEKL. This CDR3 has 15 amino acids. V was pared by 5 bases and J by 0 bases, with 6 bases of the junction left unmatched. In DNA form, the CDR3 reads TGCGCCAGCAGCACAGACAGGGTTGCTAACTATGGCTACACCTTC. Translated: CASSTDRVANYGYTF.

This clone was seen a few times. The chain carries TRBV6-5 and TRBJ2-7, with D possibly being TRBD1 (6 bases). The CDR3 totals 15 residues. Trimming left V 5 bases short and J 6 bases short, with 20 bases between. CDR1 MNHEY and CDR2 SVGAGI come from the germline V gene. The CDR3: CASSPLEATGLEQYF. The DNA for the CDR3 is TGTGCCAGCAGTCCCCTGGAAGCCACAGGGCTCGAGCAGTACTTC.

This chain's CDR3 is CASSLHRGYEQFF. The CDR3 region has the DNA TGTGCCAGCAGTCTTCACAGGGGCTATGAGCAGTTCTTC. The gene calls are TRBV6-5 and TRBJ2-1; 7 bases match TRBD1. CDR1 MNHEY and CDR2 SVGAGI come from the germline V gene. CDR3 length: 13 residues. The V gene end was trimmed by 5 bases and the J gene end by 8 bases; junction bases not matched to a gene: 6.

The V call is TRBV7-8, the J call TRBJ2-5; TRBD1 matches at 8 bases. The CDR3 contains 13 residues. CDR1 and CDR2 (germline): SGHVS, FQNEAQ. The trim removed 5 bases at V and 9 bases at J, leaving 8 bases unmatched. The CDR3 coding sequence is TGTGCCAGCAGCGCCCGACAGGGGACGGCCCAGTACTTC. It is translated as CASSARQGTAQYF. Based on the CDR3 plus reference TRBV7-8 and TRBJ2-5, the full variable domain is GAGVSQSPRYKVAKRGQDVALRCDPISGHVSLFWYQQALGQGPEFLTYFQNEAQLDKSGLPSDRFFAERPEGSVSTLKIQRTQQEDSAVYLCASSARQGTAQYFGPGTRLLVL.

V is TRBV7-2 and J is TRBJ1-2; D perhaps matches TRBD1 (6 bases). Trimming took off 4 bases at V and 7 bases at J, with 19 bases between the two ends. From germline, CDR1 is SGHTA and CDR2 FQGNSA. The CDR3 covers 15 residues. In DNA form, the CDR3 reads TGTGCCAGCAGCTGGGGGCGTGGCCCGCGGGTTGGCTACACCTTC. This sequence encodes CASSWGRGPRVGYTF.

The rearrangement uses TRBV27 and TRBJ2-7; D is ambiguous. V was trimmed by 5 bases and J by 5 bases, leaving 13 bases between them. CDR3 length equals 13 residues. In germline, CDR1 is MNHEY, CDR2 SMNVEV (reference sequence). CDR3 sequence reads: CASSPLSSDEQYF. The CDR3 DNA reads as TGTGCCAGCAGTCCCCTTAGTTCGGACGAGCAGTACTTC.

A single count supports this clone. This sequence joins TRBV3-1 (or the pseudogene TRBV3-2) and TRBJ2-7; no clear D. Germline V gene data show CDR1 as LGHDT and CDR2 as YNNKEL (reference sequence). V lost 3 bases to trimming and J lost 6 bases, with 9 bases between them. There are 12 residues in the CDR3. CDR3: CASSHVGFEQYF. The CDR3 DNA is TGTGCCAGCAGCCACGTCGGGTTCGAGCAGTACTTC.

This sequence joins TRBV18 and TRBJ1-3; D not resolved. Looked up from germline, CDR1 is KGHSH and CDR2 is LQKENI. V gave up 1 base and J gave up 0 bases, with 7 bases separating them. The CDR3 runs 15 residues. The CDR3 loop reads CASSPRRDSGNTIYF. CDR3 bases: TGTGCCAGCTCACCACGGCGGGACTCTGGAAACACCATATATTTT.

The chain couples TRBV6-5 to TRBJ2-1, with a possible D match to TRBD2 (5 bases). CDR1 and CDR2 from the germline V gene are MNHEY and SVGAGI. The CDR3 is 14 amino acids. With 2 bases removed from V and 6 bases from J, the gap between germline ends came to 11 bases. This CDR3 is CASSYPQGSNEQFF. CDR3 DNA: TGTGCCAGCAGTTACCCGCAAGGGAGCAATGAGCAGTTCTTC.

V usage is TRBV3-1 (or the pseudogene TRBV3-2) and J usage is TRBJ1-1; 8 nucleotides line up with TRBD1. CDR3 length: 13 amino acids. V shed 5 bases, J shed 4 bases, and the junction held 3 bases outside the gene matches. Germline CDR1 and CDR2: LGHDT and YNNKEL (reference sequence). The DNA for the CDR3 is TGTGCCAGCAGCTCCACAGGGGGCACTGAAGCTTTCTTT. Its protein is CASSSTGGTEAFF.

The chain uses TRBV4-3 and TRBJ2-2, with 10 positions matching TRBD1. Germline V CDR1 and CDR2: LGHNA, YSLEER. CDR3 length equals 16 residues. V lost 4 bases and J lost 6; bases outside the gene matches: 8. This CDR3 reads CASSPGPGQGSGELFF. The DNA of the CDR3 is TGCGCCAGCAGCCCGGGGCCGGGACAGGGGTCCGGGGAGCTGTTTTTT.